This T cell receptor (beta chain) was captured by sequencing in a study of blood T cell repertoires in COVID-19. CDR1 and CDR2 from the germline V gene are KGHSH and LQKENI. V lost 3 bases and J 5 bases, leaving 8 bases between the germline ends. The CDR3 covers 13 residues. Self-reported history from a screening survey and questionnaire set each donor's cohort. Per the authors' pipeline: Cell counts per sample came from amplifying reference gene primers. The repertoire was sequenced with immunoSEQ multiplex PCR; TCRdb's copy has only in-frame clones and lacks some. V, J and clone size derive from that table, while D and trimming were established from the DNA sequence. This sample has about 240,000 clones; 80% to 90% occur once, and the top ten carry over 4%.

The chain recombines TRBV18 with TRBJ1-5; unclear D gene. Sequencing input: PBMCs or T cells enriched from blood (not recorded which). This receptor was identified in a woman aged 25 to 45 who had recovered from COVID-19. Here the CDR3 DNA reads TGTGCCAGCTCACCGGGCAGCTATCAGCCCCAGCATTTT. This encodes CASSPGSYQPQHF.